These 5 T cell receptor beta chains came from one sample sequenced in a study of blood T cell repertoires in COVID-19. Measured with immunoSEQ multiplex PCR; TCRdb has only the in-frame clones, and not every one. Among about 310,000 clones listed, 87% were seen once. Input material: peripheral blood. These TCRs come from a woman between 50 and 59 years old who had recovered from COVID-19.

In nucleotides, the CDR3 is TGTGCCACCAGTTCAAGATCCCAGGGCCGACAGCCCCAGCATTTT. This encodes CATSSRSQGRQPQHF. This chain links TRBV24-1 with TRBJ1-5; weak D call: TRBD1 (5 bases). This CDR3 contains 15 residues. Germline lookup yields CDR1 KGHDR and CDR2 SFDVKD. V gave up 6 bases and J gave up 7 bases, with 18 bases separating them.

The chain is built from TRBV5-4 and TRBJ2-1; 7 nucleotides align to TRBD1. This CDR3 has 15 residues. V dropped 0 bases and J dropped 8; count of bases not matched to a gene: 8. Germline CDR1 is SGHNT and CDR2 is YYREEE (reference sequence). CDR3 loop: CASSLVGQAGDEQFF. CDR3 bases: TGTGCCAGCAGCTTGGTAGGACAGGCGGGCGATGAGCAGTTCTTC.

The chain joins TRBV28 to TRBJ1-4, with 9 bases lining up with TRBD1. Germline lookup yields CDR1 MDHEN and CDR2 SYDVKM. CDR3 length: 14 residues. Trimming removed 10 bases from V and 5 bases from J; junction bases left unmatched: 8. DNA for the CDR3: TGTGCCACCGAGGACGGGACAGGGAATGAAAAACTGTTTTTT. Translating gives CATEDGTGNEKLFF.

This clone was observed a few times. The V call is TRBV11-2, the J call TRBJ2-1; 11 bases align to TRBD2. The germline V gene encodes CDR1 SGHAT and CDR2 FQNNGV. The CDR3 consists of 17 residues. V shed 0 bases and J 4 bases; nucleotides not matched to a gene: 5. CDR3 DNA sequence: TGTGCCAGCAGCTTAGATCGACTAGCGGGACGATACAATGAGCAGTTCTTC. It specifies CASSLDRLAGRYNEQFF.

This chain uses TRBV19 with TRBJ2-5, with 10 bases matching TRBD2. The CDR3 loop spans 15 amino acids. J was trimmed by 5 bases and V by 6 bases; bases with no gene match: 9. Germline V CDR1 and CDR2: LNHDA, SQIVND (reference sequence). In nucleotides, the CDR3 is TGTGCCAGTAGGTCAGGGCTAGCGGGAGTGGAGACCCAGTACTTC. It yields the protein CASRSGLAGVETQYF.